These T cell receptor beta chains were read from a single sample in a study of cytomegalovirus exposure and HLA in healthy donors. The protocol was immunoSEQ multiplex PCR, while the TCRdb copy is restricted to in-frame clones and leaves out a portion. This sample has 160,000 or so clones, with roughly 80% found just once. Sequencing input: PBMCs. These TCRs come from a man in his fifties or sixties in good health and CMV-seropositive. CDR3s include the opening cysteine and the closing phenylalanine or tryptophan. D genes are given only for firm matches. Size tells how often a clone was seen (once, few, many) or the class of an expanded clone, and some rows leave it out.

cdr3_aa cdr3_nt clone_size d_call j_call v_call
CASSLKLGGDTQYF TGTGCCAGCAGCCTGAAACTCGGTGGAGATACGCAGTATTTT NA NA TRBJ2-3 TRBV5-4
CASSLKTGNGNTIYF TGTGCCAGCAGCTTAAAAACAGGGAACGGAAACACCATATATTTT NA NA TRBJ1-3 TRBV7-2
CASSPDRVRVLQLF TGTGCCAGCAGCCCGGACAGGGTTAGAGTGCTGCAACTCTTC NA TRBD1 TRBJ2-1 TRBV7-2
CASSQDRTGSDSPLHF TGCGCCAGCAGCCAAGATAGGACGGGGTCCGACTCACCCCTCCACTTT once NA TRBJ1-6 TRBV4-3
CASSFRRYATNEKLFF TGTGCCAGCAGTTTCAGGAGGTATGCAACTAATGAAAAACTGTTTTTT NA NA TRBJ1-4 TRBV28
CASRREESVFYEQYF TGCGCCAGCAGACGAGAGGAGTCCGTCTTCTACGAGCAGTACTTC NA NA TRBJ2-7 TRBV5-1
CASSDLTGEQYF TGTGCCAGCAGTGACCTCACGGGTGAGCAGTACTTC NA NA TRBJ2-7 TRBV6-4
CASSGGDRGLYEQYF TGTGCCAGCAGCGGTGGGGACAGGGGGCTGTACGAGCAGTACTTC NA TRBD1 TRBJ2-7 TRBV14
CASSLAAIQETQYF TGTGCCAGCAGTTTAGCGGCGATCCAAGAGACCCAGTACTTC NA NA TRBJ2-5 TRBV28
CAWSVRRSSSYEQYF TGTGCCTGGAGTGTACGCAGGTCGAGCTCCTACGAGCAGTACTTC once NA TRBJ2-7 TRBV30
CASSPGGGSHIQYF TGTGCCAGTAGTCCAGGTGGGGGGTCCCACATTCAGTACTTC few NA TRBJ2-4 TRBV19
CASSQEGQVGEQFF TGTGCCAGCAGCCAAGAGGGCCAAGTGGGTGAGCAGTTCTTC NA NA TRBJ2-1 TRBV4-2
CASSLSGGPFYEQYF TGTGCCAGCAGCTTGTCTGGGGGCCCATTCTACGAGCAGTACTTC NA NA TRBJ2-7 TRBV5-5
CASSRTGFYNSPLHF TGTGCCAGCAGTAGGACAGGCTTCTATAATTCACCCCTCCACTTT NA TRBD1 TRBJ1-6 TRBV6-1
CASSPGQTGTEAFF TGCGCCAGCAGCCCGGGACAGACGGGGACTGAAGCTTTCTTT few TRBD1 TRBJ1-1 TRBV5-1
CASSPGYGNTIYF TGTGCCAGCAGCCCAGGTTACGGAAACACCATATATTTT NA NA TRBJ1-3 TRBV6-6
CASSSDGGPYNEQFF TGTGCCAGCAGCTCGGACGGGGGACCCTACAATGAGCAGTTCTTC NA NA TRBJ2-1 TRBV7-3
CASKGLQGHNEQFF TGTGCCAGCAAGGGGCTCCAGGGGCACAATGAGCAGTTCTTC NA NA TRBJ2-1 TRBV28
CASSQDLAGGRGSYNEQFF TGCGCCAGCAGCCAAGATTTGGCGGGGGGGCGGGGCTCCTACAATGAGCAGTTCTTC NA TRBD2 TRBJ2-1 TRBV4-3
CASSLAQGWTEAFF TGTGCCAGCAGCCTGGCGCAGGGGTGGACTGAAGCTTTCTTT few NA TRBJ1-1 TRBV7-9
CASKTAGNDTQYF TGTGCCAGCAAGACGGCGGGAAACGATACGCAGTATTTT NA NA TRBJ2-3 TRBV6-4
CASSQVVVDGELFF TGCGCCAGCAGCCAAGTTGTGGTAGACGGGGAGCTGTTTTTT NA NA TRBJ2-2 TRBV4-3
CASSSRTSPQEKLFF TGTGCCAGTAGTTCCCGGACAAGCCCTCAGGAAAAACTGTTTTTT NA NA TRBJ1-4 TRBV19
CASSTRPGTSGAGYEQYF TGCGCCAGCAGCACGCGTCCCGGGACTAGCGGAGCTGGTTACGAGCAGTACTTC NA TRBD2 TRBJ2-7 TRBV5-1
CASSISGIGGYTF TGTGCCAGTAGTATATCAGGGATCGGAGGCTACACCTTC NA NA TRBJ1-2 TRBV19
CAWSRAGGGYTF TGTGCCTGGAGTAGGGCAGGGGGAGGCTACACCTTC NA TRBD1 TRBJ1-2 TRBV30
CASSLEQGFNYGYTF TGTGCCAGCAGTTTAGAACAGGGGTTTAACTATGGCTACACCTTC NA TRBD1 TRBJ1-2 TRBV6-5
CASSLTGAPGNTIYF TGTGCCAGCAGCTTAACAGGGGCGCCAGGAAACACCATATATTTT NA TRBD1 TRBJ1-3 TRBV11-2
CSVEAGGQETQYF TGCAGCGTCGAAGCAGGGGGTCAAGAGACCCAGTACTTC once TRBD1 TRBJ2-5 TRBV29-1
CASSPPIYNEQFF TGTGCCAGCTCACCACCTATTTACAATGAGCAGTTCTTC NA NA TRBJ2-1 TRBV18
CASSTGQGWTEAFF TGCGCCAGCAGCACTGGACAGGGGTGGACTGAAGCTTTCTTT once TRBD1 TRBJ1-1 TRBV5-1
CASSTQGEKLFF TGTGCCAGCAGTACACAGGGGGAAAAACTGTTTTTT NA TRBD1 TRBJ1-4 TRBV6-1
CASGQGLRYTF TGTGCTAGTGGTCAGGGGTTACGCTACACCTTC NA NA TRBJ1-2 TRBV12-5
CASSTHGQNYGYTF TGTGCCAGCAGTACACACGGACAGAACTATGGCTACACCTTC NA NA TRBJ1-2 TRBV6-5
CASSRQGPTGLKLFF TGTGCCAGCAGTAGACAGGGGCCAACGGGTTTGAAACTGTTTTTT NA TRBD1 TRBJ1-4 TRBV11-2
CASSYNSNQPQHF TGTGCCAGCAGTTATAATAGCAATCAGCCCCAGCATTTT NA NA TRBJ1-5 TRBV6-5
CASSFGRREFGAGELFF TGTGCCAGCAGTTTTGGACGCAGGGAATTTGGCGCCGGGGAGCTGTTTTTT NA NA TRBJ2-2 TRBV28
CAWSGAGGPRGEQFF TGTGCCTGGAGTGGAGCGGGGGGGCCTCGCGGTGAGCAGTTCTTC NA TRBD2 TRBJ2-1 TRBV30
CASSQTDSGANVLTF TGTGCCAGCAGCCAGACAGACTCTGGGGCCAACGTCCTGACTTTC NA NA TRBJ2-6 TRBV5-6
CASSYSTDQNYGYTF TGTGCCAGCAGTTACTCCACAGATCAAAACTATGGCTACACCTTC NA NA TRBJ1-2 TRBV6-5
CAWRTMGESSYEQYF TGTGCCTGGCGGACTATGGGGGAGAGCTCCTACGAGCAGTACTTC NA NA TRBJ2-7 TRBV30
CASSDPGENGYTF TGTGCCAGCAGTGATCCGGGGGAAAACGGCTACACCTTC NA NA TRBJ1-2 TRBV25-1